Listed here are 14 T cell receptor beta chains from one sample, sequenced in a study of T cell changes during pregnancy in multiple sclerosis. Measured with immunoSEQ multiplex PCR; TCRdb has only the in-frame clones, and not every one. This sample has 40,000 to 60,000 clones; approximately 95% occur once, and the top ten carry approximately 5.6%. Sequenced material: CD8+ T cells from peripheral blood mononuclear cells, taken in the first trimester of pregnancy. Every receptor here comes from a female donor with multiple sclerosis, enrolled in a pregnancy study.

The chain carries TRBV7-7 and TRBJ2-5, with TRBD1 matching over 8 bases. V lost 1 base and J lost 5; bases outside the gene matches: 0. Germline V gene sequence: CDR1 SSHAT, CDR2 FNYEAQ (reference sequence). The CDR3 has 13 residues. The CDR3 reads CASSLGQGETQYF. The CDR3 nucleotides are TGTGCCAGCAGCTTAGGACAGGGGGAGACCCAGTACTTC.

This sequence joins TRBV11-3 and TRBJ2-2, with 7 bases aligning to TRBD1. Germline V gene lookup returns CDR1 SGHNT and CDR2 YENEEA. V lost 2 bases, J lost 2 bases, and 2 bases stayed unmatched. CDR3 length: 15 amino acids. CDR3 in DNA: TGTGCCAGCAGCTTACACAGGGGTAACACCGGGGAGCTGTTTTTT. Protein sequence: CASSLHRGNTGELFF.

The V call is TRBV7-6, the J call TRBJ2-7, with 9 bases fitting TRBD2. Germline V gene data show CDR1 as SGHVS and CDR2 as FNYEAQ. The CDR3 totals 14 residues. V dropped 5 bases and J dropped 6; count of bases not matched to a gene: 8. CDR3: CASSPLAGVGEQYF. The DNA for the CDR3 is TGTGCCAGCAGCCCCTTAGCGGGAGTGGGCGAGCAGTACTTC.

The gene calls are TRBV27 and TRBJ1-1; D gene uncertain. V shed 5 bases and J shed 3 bases, with 10 bases lying between them. The V gene's germline CDR1 is MNHEY and CDR2 SMNVEV (reference sequence). The CDR3 sequence is 13 residues long. The CDR3 region is CASSPLGDTEAFF. The DNA for the CDR3 is TGTGCCAGCAGTCCTCTAGGCGACACTGAAGCTTTCTTT.

The V gene is TRBV27, the J gene TRBJ2-3; 9 bases line up with TRBD2. Germline V gene sequence: CDR1 MNHEY, CDR2 SMNVEV (reference sequence). The CDR3 is 16 amino acids. After removal of 3 bases from V and 5 bases from J, the junction contained 9 bases not matched to a gene. CDR3 protein: CASSFVAGGQIDTQYF. The CDR3 coding sequence is TGTGCCAGCAGTTTTGTGGCGGGAGGGCAGATAGATACGCAGTATTTT.

This chain connects TRBV27 to TRBJ1-5; no clear D. Per the germline V gene, CDR1 is MNHEY and CDR2 is SMNVEV (reference sequence). Trimming stripped 5 bases from V and 7 bases from J, with 12 bases between. The CDR3 length is 13 residues. The CDR3 here is CASSLALGQPQHF. CDR3 nucleotides: TGTGCCAGCAGTCTAGCCTTAGGACAGCCCCAGCATTTT.

The chain couples TRBV5-5 to TRBJ2-3; perhaps TRBD2 as D (7 bases). The V end was cut by 2 bases, the J end by 0 bases, with 13 bases between. Germline V gene lookup returns CDR1 SGHKS and CDR2 YYEKEE (reference sequence). This CDR3 comprises 16 residues. DNA of the CDR3: TGTGCCAGCAGCTTACAGGGAGGGGGGAGCACAGATACGCAGTATTTT. Residues: CASSLQGGGSTDTQYF.

The chain combines TRBV4-3 with TRBJ1-1; D might be TRBD1 (6 bases). The germline V and J ends were trimmed by 4 bases and 3 bases, with 18 bases remaining between them. The germline V gene has CDR1 LGHNA and CDR2 YSLEER. This CDR3 contains 16 residues. CDR3 residues: CASSRSVQGLDTEAFF. The CDR3, as DNA: TGCGCCAGCAGCCGCTCCGTACAGGGCCTGGACACTGAAGCTTTCTTT.

This chain uses TRBV27 with TRBJ2-5, with 11 bases fitting TRBD1. The CDR3 extends over 15 amino acids. V lost 5 bases, J lost 5 bases, and 7 bases stayed unmatched. Germline V gene data show CDR1 as MNHEY and CDR2 as SMNVEV (reference sequence). This chain's CDR3 is CASSIWTGGVETQYF. The CDR3 DNA reads TGTGCCAGCAGTATATGGACAGGGGGCGTTGAGACCCAGTACTTC.

The chain recombines TRBV19 with TRBJ1-2; D may be TRBD1 (5 bases). Trimming removed 5 bases at V and 2 bases at J, with 12 bases between. The CDR3 loop spans 14 amino acids. The V gene's germline CDR1 is LNHDA and CDR2 SQIVND (reference sequence). As DNA, the CDR3 is TGTGCCAGTAGTCCCTCCGCAGGGAACTATGGCTACACCTTC. Amino acids: CASSPSAGNYGYTF.

This chain connects TRBV6-1 to TRBJ2-5, with 9 nucleotides matching TRBD2. V gave up 0 bases and J gave up 5 bases; unmatched junction bases: 4. Germline CDR1 MNHNS, CDR2 SASEGT. The CDR3 runs to 15 residues. CDR3 residues: CASSEAAGGLETQYF. CDR3 sequence (DNA): TGTGCCAGCAGTGAAGCGGCGGGAGGGCTGGAGACCCAGTACTTC.

The chain recombines TRBV4-2 with TRBJ1-1, with TRBD1 identical over 10 bases. Germline V CDR1 and CDR2: LGHNA, YNFKEQ. This CDR3 is built from 14 residues. V was pared by 0 bases and J by 10 bases, with 5 bases of the junction left unmatched. The CDR3 region is CASSQDRDRGRAFF. The CDR3 DNA is TGTGCCAGCAGCCAAGATCGGGACAGGGGTAGAGCTTTCTTT.

The rearrangement uses TRBV15 and TRBJ2-7; TRBD1 aligns across 9 bases. The CDR3 is 16 residues long. The germline V gene has CDR1 LNHNV and CDR2 YYDKDF (reference sequence). After removal of 3 bases from V and 1 base from J, the junction contained 7 bases not matched to a gene. Here the CDR3 reads CATSSHGQGFSYEQYF. The CDR3 bases are TGTGCCACCAGCAGCCACGGACAGGGGTTTTCCTACGAGCAGTACTTC.

This rearrangement joins TRBV9 to TRBJ2-7; 10 bases fit TRBD2. The germline V gene has CDR1 SGDLS and CDR2 YYNGEE. The CDR3 is 15 amino acids. J gave up 0 bases and V 4 bases, and 4 bases lay outside the gene matches. CDR3 sequence: CASSPGTSVSYEQYF. The CDR3 nucleotides are TGTGCCAGCAGCCCCGGGACTAGCGTCTCCTACGAGCAGTACTTC.